This TCR beta chain derives from a study of early T cells in non-severe SARS-CoV-2 infection. V lost 10 bases, J lost 1 base, and 14 bases lay in between. This CDR3 comprises 15 residues. Germline assignment: CDR1 SEHNR and CDR2 FQNEAQ (reference sequence). TCRdb itself ran the 5' RACE reads through MiXCR, one entry per CDR3 protein. The table lists about 60,000 distinct CDR3 sequences, about 12% of them singletons. The receptor was isolated from an adult who was a healthcare worker with PCR-confirmed SARS-CoV-2 infection or an uninfected control (not recorded which). The rearrangement joins TRBV7-9 to TRBJ2-6; possibly TRBD1 for D (5 bases). The sequenced sample consisted of whole blood. DNA for the CDR3: TGTGCCACAGACTGGGGCCTATCTGGGGCCAACGTCCTGACTTTC. This codes for CATDWGLSGANVLTF.